The 14 T cell receptor beta chains presented below share a single source sample, sequenced in a study of T-cell memory formation after mild COVID-19. Via MiXCR, TCRdb re-called the 5' RACE reads, giving one row per CDR3 protein. The data contain 430,000 or so distinct CDR3 sequences, around 27% of them singletons. Sequenced sample: PBMCs or a T cell subset sorted from them (not recorded which). The receptors were sampled from an adult woman who had mild COVID-19 (a few samples of this study predate the infection). Cell type and time point are not known.

This clonotype was seen more than once but under ten times. The genes are TRBV6-5 and TRBJ2-7; 13 positions match TRBD2. This CDR3 is built from 17 residues. V lost 5 bases to trimming and J lost 6 bases; unmatched junction nucleotides: 13. CDR1 is MNHEY, CDR2 SVGAGI, per germline. CDR3 coding DNA: TGTGCCAGCAGTAAAACCCCCGGACTAGCGGGGGCCCGCGAGCAGTACTTC. Protein sequence: CASSKTPGLAGAREQYF.

The J gene is TRBJ2-5, the V gene TRBV7-9, with D perhaps assigned TRBD1 or TRBD2 (5 bases each). CDR1 SEHNR and CDR2 FQNEAQ come from the germline V gene (reference sequence). V was pared by 3 bases and J by 2 bases, with 10 bases between. The CDR3 sequence is 14 residues long. The CDR3 sequence: CASSFDEGQETQYF. CDR3 nucleotides: TGTGCCAGCAGCTTTGATGAGGGGCAAGAGACCCAGTACTTC.

The table lists this clonotype with many counts. The J gene is TRBJ2-1, the V gene TRBV7-3, with 7 positions matching TRBD2. Germline CDR1 and CDR2: SGHTA and FQGTGA. The CDR3 covers 17 residues. Trimming at V came to 5 bases and at J to 8 bases, leaving 18 bases not matched to a gene. This chain's CDR3 is CASSRRGGDSRWDEQFF. The CDR3 DNA follows: TGTGCCAGCAGCCGTCGTGGGGGGGACTCCAGATGGGATGAGCAGTTCTTC.

This clonotype was counted between two and nine times. This chain links TRBV7-9 with TRBJ2-5, with D possibly being TRBD1 (6 bases). This CDR3 region has 15 residues. Germline V gives CDR1 SEHNR, CDR2 FQNEAQ (reference sequence). V was trimmed by 5 bases and J by 4 bases, leaving 17 bases between them. The CDR3 DNA is TGTGCCAGCAGCCCCCGGGCCACAGGGAGAGAGACCCAGTACTTC. Translation gives CASSPRATGRETQYF.

The gene calls are TRBV7-9 and TRBJ2-1, with no clear D. V lost 4 bases and J lost 8, with 6 bases in between. This CDR3 is built from 11 residues. Germline V gene lookup returns CDR1 SEHNR and CDR2 FQNEAQ (reference sequence). The CDR3 DNA reads as TGTGCCAGCAGCTCACATCATGAGCAGTTCTTC. Amino acids: CASSSHHEQFF. The entire variable domain, with the rest obtained from reference TRBV7-9 and TRBJ2-1, is as follows: DTGVSQNPRHKITKRGQNVTFRCDPISEHNRLYWYRQTLGQGPEFLTYFQNEAQLEKSRLLSDRFSAERPKGSFSTLEIQRTEQGDSAMYLCASSSHHEQFFGPGTRLTVL.

This clonotype was observed a few times. The V gene is TRBV7-3, the J gene TRBJ2-5; TRBD1 agrees at 9 bases. Germline loops: CDR1 SGHTA, CDR2 FQGTGA. V trimming: 3 bases; J trimming: 5 bases; junction bases outside the gene matches: 7. The CDR3 has 15 residues. The CDR3 nucleotides read TGTGCCAGCAGCTTGACAGGGGGAACAGAGGAGACCCAGTACTTC. Amino acids: CASSLTGGTEETQYF.

The chain recombines TRBV29-1 with TRBJ2-1; TRBD2 agrees at 7 bases. CDR1 and CDR2 (germline): SQVTM, ANQGSEA. CDR3 length: 14 residues. With V trimmed by 4 bases and J by 6 bases, 9 bases remained unmatched. In nucleotides, the CDR3 is TGCAGCGTTGTTGGGGGGGTAGGGCTCAATGAGCAGTTCTTC. The encoded protein is CSVVGGVGLNEQFF.

The V call is TRBV3-1, the J call TRBJ1-2, with 9 nucleotides matching TRBD1. Losses at the gene ends were 4 bases for V and 2 bases for J; bases not matched to a gene: 5. The CDR3 covers 15 residues. Germline V gives CDR1 LGHDT, CDR2 YNNKEL (reference sequence). The CDR3, as DNA: TGTGCCAGCAGCCTACGGACAGGGGCCAACTATGGCTACACCTTC. It specifies CASSLRTGANYGYTF.

J is TRBJ1-2 and V is TRBV12-3 or TRBV12-4, with D tentatively TRBD1 (5 bases). The CDR3 is 15 residues long. V gave up 7 bases and J gave up 0 bases, with 15 bases separating them. CDR3 loop: CASTFLGTTNYGYTF. The CDR3 DNA follows: TGTGCCAGCACCTTCCTTGGGACCACTAACTATGGCTACACCTTC.

The V call is TRBV11-3, the J call TRBJ2-3; 12 bases line up with TRBD2. This CDR3 has 17 amino acids. The germline CDR1 and CDR2 sequences are SGHNT and YENEEA. V lost 5 bases and J lost 4; bases outside the gene matches: 10. CDR3 nucleotide sequence: TGTGCCAGCAGCGAGTCACTACTAGCGGGAGGTGCAGATACGCAGTATTTT. This encodes CASSESLLAGGADTQYF.

This chain uses TRBV19 with TRBJ1-6; 10 nucleotides match TRBD1. Per the germline V gene, CDR1 is LNHDA and CDR2 is SQIVND (reference sequence). The CDR3 contains 14 residues. With V trimmed by 4 bases and J by 9 bases, 3 bases remained unmatched. The CDR3 region is CASSTTGGGSPLHF. For the CDR3, the DNA is TGTGCCAGTAGTACGACAGGGGGCGGTTCACCCCTCCACTTT.

This chain joins TRBV11-2 and TRBJ2-7; D remains ambiguous. Germline CDR1 SGHAT, CDR2 FQNNGV. V was clipped by 1 base and J by 3 bases, with 10 bases between them. This CDR3 region has 14 residues. CDR3 loop: CASSLGVVGYEQYF. The CDR3 bases are TGTGCCAGCAGCTTAGGTGTAGTGGGCTACGAGCAGTACTTC.

This clonotype has more than one count but fewer than ten. This CDR3 reads CASSFIAGVKNNEQFF. Here the CDR3 DNA reads TGTGCCAGCAGCTTTATAGCGGGAGTTAAGAACAATGAGCAGTTCTTC. V gene TRBV7-2 combines with J gene TRBJ2-1; 9 bases are shared with TRBD2. The V gene end was trimmed by 3 bases and the J gene end by 5 bases; junction bases not matched to a gene: 8. The CDR3 loop spans 16 amino acids. CDR1 is SGHTA and CDR2 is FQGNSA in the germline V gene.

This clonotype has only a few counts. The rearrangement uses TRBV7-2 and TRBJ2-3; 7 nucleotides agree with TRBD2. Trimming cost V 5 bases and J 3 bases; bases outside gene matches: 5. The germline gives CDR1 SGHTA, CDR2 FQGNSA. This CDR3 is built from 14 residues. In DNA form, the CDR3 reads TGTGCCAGCAGCGCTTGGGGGGGGACAGATACGCAGTATTTT. Amino acids: CASSAWGGTDTQYF.